The T cell receptor beta chain described here comes from a study of T cells in Graves' hyperthyroidism and ophthalmopathy. RNA transcripts gave rise to amplified TCR beta CDR3 regions. RT-PCR in the first round (using the HTBI primer set) targeted the TCR CDR3. A single record per CDR3 protein comes from TCRdb applying MiXCR to the multiplex PCR reads. The sample lists about 640,000 distinct CDR3 sequences; around 13% were seen once. This clonotype has a handful of counts. PBMCs came from about 10 ml fresh peripheral blood. Trimming removed 1 base from V and 7 bases from J; junction bases left unmatched: 11. Germline V lookup: CDR1 SGDLS, CDR2 YYNGEE. The CDR3 runs 17 residues.

This sequence joins TRBV9 and TRBJ2-1; TRBD1 matches 10 bases. Specimen: blood. This clonotype was obtained from a woman aged 50 to 60 with Graves' ophthalmopathy. Written as DNA, the CDR3 is TGTGCCAGCAGCGTACTTCCCTGGACAGGGGGTTGGAATGAGCAGTTCTTC. It codes for CASSVLPWTGGWNEQFF.